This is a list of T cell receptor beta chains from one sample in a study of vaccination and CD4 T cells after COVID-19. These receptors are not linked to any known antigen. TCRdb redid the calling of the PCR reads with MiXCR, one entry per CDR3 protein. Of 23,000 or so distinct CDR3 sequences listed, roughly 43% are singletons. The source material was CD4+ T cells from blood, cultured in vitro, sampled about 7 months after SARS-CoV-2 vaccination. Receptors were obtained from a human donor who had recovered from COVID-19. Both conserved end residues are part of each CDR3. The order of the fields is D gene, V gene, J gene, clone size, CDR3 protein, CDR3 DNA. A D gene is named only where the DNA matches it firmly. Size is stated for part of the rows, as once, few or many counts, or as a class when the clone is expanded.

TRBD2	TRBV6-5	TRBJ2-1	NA	CASSYSDPGGPYNEQFF	TGTGCCAGCAGTTACTCAGACCCGGGAGGGCCCTACAATGAGCAGTTCTTC
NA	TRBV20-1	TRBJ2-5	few	CSATPGLQETQYF	TGCAGTGCTACGCCGGGCCTCCAAGAGACCCAGTACTTC
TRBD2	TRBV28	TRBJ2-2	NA	CASSLWSLAGGPGELFF	TGTGCCAGCAGTTTATGGTCTCTAGCGGGAGGCCCCGGGGAGCTGTTTTTT
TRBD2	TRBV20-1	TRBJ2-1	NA	CSARVATSGHYNEQFF	TGCAGTGCTAGAGTGGCGACTAGCGGGCATTACAATGAGCAGTTCTTC
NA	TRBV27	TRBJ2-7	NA	CASSLRQHYEQYF	TGTGCCAGCAGTTTAAGGCAGCACTACGAGCAGTACTTC
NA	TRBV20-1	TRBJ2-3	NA	CSASEGTADTQYF	TGCAGTGCTAGTGAGGGAACGGCAGATACGCAGTATTTT
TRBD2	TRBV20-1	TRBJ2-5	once	CSARGTSGSPETQYF	TGCAGTGCTAGGGGGACTAGCGGGAGTCCGGAGACCCAGTACTTC
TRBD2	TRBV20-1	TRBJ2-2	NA	CSVREALAGVTGELFF	TGCAGTGTTAGAGAAGCGTTAGCGGGAGTAACCGGGGAGCTGTTTTTT
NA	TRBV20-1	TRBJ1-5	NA	CSARVQGGSNQPQHF	TGCAGTGCTAGAGTCCAGGGAGGAAGCAATCAGCCCCAGCATTTT
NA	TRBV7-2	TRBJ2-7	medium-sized	CASSLEYDRYF	TGTGCCAGCAGCTTAGAATACGACAGATACTTC
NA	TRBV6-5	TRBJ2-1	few	CASSYSKRKGDNEQFF	TGTGCCAGCAGTTACTCGAAACGGAAAGGTGACAATGAGCAGTTCTTC
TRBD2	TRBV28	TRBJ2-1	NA	CASTPIREREGANEQFF	TGTGCCAGCACCCCGATTCGGGAGCGGGAGGGCGCAAATGAGCAGTTCTTC
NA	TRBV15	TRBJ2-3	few	CATSRDRALDTQYF	TGTGCCACCAGCAGAGACAGGGCCTTGGATACGCAGTATTTT
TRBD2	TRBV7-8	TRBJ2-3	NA	CASSSVTSGGDTQYF	TGTGCCAGCAGCTCAGTGACTAGCGGAGGAGATACGCAGTATTTT
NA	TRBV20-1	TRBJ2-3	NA	CSAGPRVTNTDTQYF	TGCAGTGCTGGACCGCGAGTCACCAACACAGATACGCAGTATTTT
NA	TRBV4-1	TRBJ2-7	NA	CASSQELQTRRAINEQYF	TGCGCCAGCAGCCAAGAGCTGCAGACCCGTCGGGCTATTAACGAGCAGTACTTC
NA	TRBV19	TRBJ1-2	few	CASQTAPYGYTF	TGTGCCAGTCAGACAGCCCCCTATGGCTACACCTTC
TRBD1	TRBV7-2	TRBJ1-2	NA	CASSSQGASNYGYTF	TGTGCCAGCAGTTCACAGGGGGCTTCTAACTATGGCTACACCTTC
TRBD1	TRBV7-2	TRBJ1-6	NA	CASSLQGTGNNSPLHF	TGTGCCAGCAGCCTCCAGGGGACAGGGAATAATTCACCCCTCCACTTT
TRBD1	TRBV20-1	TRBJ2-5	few	CSAPTQGADETQYF	TGCAGTGCTCCAACACAGGGGGCCGATGAGACCCAGTACTTC
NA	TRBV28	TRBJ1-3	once	CASSLGGSSGNTIYF	TGTGCCAGCAGTTTAGGTGGAAGCTCTGGAAACACCATATATTTT
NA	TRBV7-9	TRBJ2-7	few	CASSLAQSAGFYEQYF	TGTGCCAGCAGCTTAGCCCAATCTGCGGGATTCTACGAGCAGTACTTC
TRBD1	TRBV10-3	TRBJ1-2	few	CAIQTGTGGTSGYGYTF	TGTGCCATTCAAACCGGGACAGGGGGGACGTCTGGCTATGGCTACACCTTC
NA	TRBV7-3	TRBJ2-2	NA	CASSSGQSYTGELFF	TGTGCCAGCAGCTCAGGACAGAGCTACACCGGGGAGCTGTTTTTT
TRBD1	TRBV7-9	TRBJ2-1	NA	CASSTGTGTHEQFF	TGTGCCAGCAGTACCGGGACAGGGACACACGAGCAGTTCTTC
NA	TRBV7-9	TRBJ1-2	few	CASSRVEALNYGYTF	TGTGCCAGCAGCAGGGTGGAGGCCCTTAACTATGGCTACACCTTC
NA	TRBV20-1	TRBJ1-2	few	CSASTGEGGRDGYTF	TGCAGTGCTAGCACCGGTGAGGGGGGACGGGATGGCTACACCTTC
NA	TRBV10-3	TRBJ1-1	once	CAISPGGADTEAFF	TGTGCCATCAGTCCGGGGGGGGCGGACACTGAAGCTTTCTTT
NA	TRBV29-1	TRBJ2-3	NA	CSVDFGQRDTQYF	TGCAGCGTTGATTTTGGACAGAGAGATACGCAGTATTTT
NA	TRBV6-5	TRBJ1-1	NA	CASSWVPNTEAFF	TGTGCCAGCAGTTGGGTCCCGAACACTGAAGCTTTCTTT
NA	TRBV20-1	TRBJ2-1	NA	CSARTFSGLSYNEQFF	TGCAGTGCTAGAACATTCTCGGGACTGAGCTACAATGAGCAGTTCTTC
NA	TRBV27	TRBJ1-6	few	CASRALGSPLHF	TGTGCCAGCAGGGCCCTTGGTTCACCCCTCCACTTT